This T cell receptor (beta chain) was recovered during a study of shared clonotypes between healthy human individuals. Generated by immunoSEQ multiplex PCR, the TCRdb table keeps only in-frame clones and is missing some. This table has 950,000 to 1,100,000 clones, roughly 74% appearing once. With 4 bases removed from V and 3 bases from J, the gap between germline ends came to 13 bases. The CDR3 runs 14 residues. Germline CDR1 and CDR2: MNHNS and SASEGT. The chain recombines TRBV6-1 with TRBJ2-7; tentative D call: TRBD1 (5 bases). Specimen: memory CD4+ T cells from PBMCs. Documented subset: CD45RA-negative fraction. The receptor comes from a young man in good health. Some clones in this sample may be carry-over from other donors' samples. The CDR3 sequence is CASSAQGWYYEQYF. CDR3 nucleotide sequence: TGTGCCAGCAGTGCCCAGGGTTGGTACTACGAGCAGTACTTC.